The T cell receptor (beta chain) described here comes from a study of T-cell memory formation after mild COVID-19. In the study overall: TCR clusters were mostly confined to one donor each.

General study results and limits: The study found balanced CD4/CD8 in clones contracting day 15 to 85 and a CD4+ lean in later expanders. Nothing showed for sure that second-wave clones peaking on day 37 were SARS-CoV-2 specific.

This clonotype was seen a handful of times. Its antigen is as yet unknown. TCRdb re-derived calls from the 5' RACE reads in MiXCR, one entry per CDR3 protein. This sample yields about 240,000 distinct CDR3 sequences, of which over 8.5% are seen a single time; around 20% belongs to the top ten. The length of the CDR3 is 16 residues. Germline V gene lookup returns CDR1 MNHNS and CDR2 SASEGT. Trimming took 3 bases from V and 0 from J, leaving 12 bases between them. The receptor was isolated from a man between 18 and 29 years old who had mild COVID-19 (a few samples of this study predate the infection). Cell type and time point are not known. This rearrangement joins TRBV6-1 to TRBJ1-5; possible D gene TRBD1, 6 bases. The sample comprised PBMCs or a T cell subset sorted from them (not recorded which). CDR3 coding DNA: TGTGCCAGCAGTGATAGAGGGGGAATTAGCAATCAGCCCCAGCATTTT. Its protein is CASSDRGGISNQPQHF.